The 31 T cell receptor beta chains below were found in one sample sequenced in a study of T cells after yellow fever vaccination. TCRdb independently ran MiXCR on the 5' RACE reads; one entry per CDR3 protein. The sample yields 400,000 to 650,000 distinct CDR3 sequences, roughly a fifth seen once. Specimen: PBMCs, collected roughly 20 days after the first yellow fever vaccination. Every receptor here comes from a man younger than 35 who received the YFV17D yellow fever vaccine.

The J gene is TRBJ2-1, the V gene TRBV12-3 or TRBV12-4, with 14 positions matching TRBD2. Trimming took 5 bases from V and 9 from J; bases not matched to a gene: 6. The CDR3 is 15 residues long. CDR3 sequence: CASSLTSGGALEQFF. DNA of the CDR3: TGTGCCAGCAGTCTGACTAGCGGGGGGGCGCTTGAGCAGTTCTTC.

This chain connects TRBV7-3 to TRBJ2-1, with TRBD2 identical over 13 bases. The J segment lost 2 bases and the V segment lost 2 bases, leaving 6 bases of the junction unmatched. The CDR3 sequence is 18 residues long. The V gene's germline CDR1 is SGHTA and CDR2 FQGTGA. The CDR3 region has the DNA TGTGCCAGCAGCTTAGAGGCGGGGACTAGCGGGGCCTACAATGAGCAGTTCTTC. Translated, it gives CASSLEAGTSGAYNEQFF.

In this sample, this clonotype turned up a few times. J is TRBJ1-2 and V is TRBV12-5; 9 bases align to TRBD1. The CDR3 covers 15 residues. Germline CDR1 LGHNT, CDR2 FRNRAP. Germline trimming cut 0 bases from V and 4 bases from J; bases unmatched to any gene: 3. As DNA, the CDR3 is TGTGCTAGTGGTTTGGTAGGACAGGGGATCTATGGCTACACCTTC. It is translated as CASGLVGQGIYGYTF.

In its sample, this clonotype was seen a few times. CDR3 sequence (DNA): TGTGCCAGCAGCTTAGAAAGGCTAGAGAGCTACAATGAGCAGTTCTTC. Translating gives CASSLERLESYNEQFF. V gene TRBV7-6 combines with J gene TRBJ2-1; unclear D gene. Germline-derived CDR1 and CDR2 are SGHVS and FNYEAQ. The germline V and J ends were trimmed by 1 base and 3 bases, with 13 bases remaining between them. The CDR3 spans 16 residues. The whole variable domain, filled in from reference TRBV7-6 and TRBJ2-1, reads GAGVSQSPRYKVTKRGQDVALRCDPISGHVSLYWYRQALGQGPEFLTYFNYEAQQDKSGLPNDRFSAERPEGSISTLTIQRTEQRDSAMYRCASSLERLESYNEQFFGPGTRLTVL.

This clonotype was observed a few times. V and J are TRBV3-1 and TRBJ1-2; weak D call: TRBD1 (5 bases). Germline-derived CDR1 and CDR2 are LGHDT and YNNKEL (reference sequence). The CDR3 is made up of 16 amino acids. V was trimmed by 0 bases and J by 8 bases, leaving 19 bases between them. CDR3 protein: CASSQDSHGQGGGYTF. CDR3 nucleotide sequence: TGTGCCAGCAGCCAAGATTCCCACGGTCAGGGCGGAGGCTACACCTTC. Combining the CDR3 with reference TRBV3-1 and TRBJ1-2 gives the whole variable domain DTAVSQTPKYLVTQMGNDKSIKCEQNLGHDTMYWYKQDSKKFLKIMFSYNNKELIINETVPNRFSPKSPDKAHLNLHINSLELGDSAVYFCASSQDSHGQGGGYTFGSGTRLTVV.

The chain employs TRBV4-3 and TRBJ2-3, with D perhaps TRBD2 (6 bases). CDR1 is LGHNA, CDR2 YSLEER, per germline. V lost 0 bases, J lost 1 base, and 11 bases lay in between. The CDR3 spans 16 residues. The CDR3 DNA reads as TGCGCCAGCAGCCAAGATTGGAGGGAGGGCACAGATACGCAGTATTTT. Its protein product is CASSQDWREGTDTQYF.

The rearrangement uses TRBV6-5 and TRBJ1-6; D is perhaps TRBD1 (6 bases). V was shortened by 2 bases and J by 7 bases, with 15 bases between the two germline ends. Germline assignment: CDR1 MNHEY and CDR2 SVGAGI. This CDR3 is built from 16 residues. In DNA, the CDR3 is TGTGCCAGCAGTTACAGAAATATGGGGGGCAATTCACCCCTCCACTTT. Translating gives CASSYRNMGGNSPLHF.

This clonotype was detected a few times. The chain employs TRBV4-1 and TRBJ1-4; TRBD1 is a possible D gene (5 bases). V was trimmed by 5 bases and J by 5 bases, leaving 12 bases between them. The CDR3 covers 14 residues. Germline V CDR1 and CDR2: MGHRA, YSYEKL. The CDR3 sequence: CASSFQGLNEKLFF. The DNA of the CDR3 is TGCGCCAGCAGCTTCCAGGGATTAAATGAAAAACTGTTTTTT.

The CDR3 sequence: CASTRRVGGDKNIQYF. CDR3 sequence (DNA): TGTGCCAGCACTAGAAGGGTAGGAGGGGACAAAAACATTCAGTACTTC. The chain combines TRBV6-2 or TRBV6-3 with TRBJ2-4; D perhaps matches TRBD2 (6 bases). The CDR3 sequence is 16 residues long. The V gene lost 7 bases and the J gene lost 3 bases, with 19 bases spanning the gap. Per the germline V gene, CDR1 is MNHEY and CDR2 is SVGEGT.

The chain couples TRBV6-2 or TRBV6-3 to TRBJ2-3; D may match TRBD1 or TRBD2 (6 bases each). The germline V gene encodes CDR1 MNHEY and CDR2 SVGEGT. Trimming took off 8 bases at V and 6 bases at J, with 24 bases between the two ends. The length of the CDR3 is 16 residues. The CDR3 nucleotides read TGTGCCAGCGTTCGAAGCTGGAGCCGGGGGCTCGATACGCAGTATTTT. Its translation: CASVRSWSRGLDTQYF.

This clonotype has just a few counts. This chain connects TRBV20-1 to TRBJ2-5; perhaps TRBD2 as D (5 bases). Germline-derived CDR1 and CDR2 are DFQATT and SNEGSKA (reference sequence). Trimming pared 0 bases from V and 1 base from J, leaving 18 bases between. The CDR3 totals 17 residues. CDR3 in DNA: TGCAGTGCTAGAGATCCAGACCTAAAGCGGCCCCAAGAGACCCAGTACTTC. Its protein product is CSARDPDLKRPQETQYF.

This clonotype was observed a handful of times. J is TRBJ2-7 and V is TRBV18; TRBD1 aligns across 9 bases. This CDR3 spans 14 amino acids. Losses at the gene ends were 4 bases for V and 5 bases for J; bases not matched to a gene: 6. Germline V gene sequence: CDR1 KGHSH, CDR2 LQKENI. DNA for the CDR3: TGTGCCAGCTCACTAAACAGGGGGCAGGACGAGCAGTACGTC. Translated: CASSLNRGQDEQYV.

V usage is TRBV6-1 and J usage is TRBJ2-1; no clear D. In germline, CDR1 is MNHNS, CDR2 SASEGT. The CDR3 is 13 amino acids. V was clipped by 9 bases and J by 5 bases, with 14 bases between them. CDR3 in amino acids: CARPQPIDNEQFF. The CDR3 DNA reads TGTGCCAGACCCCAGCCGATCGACAATGAGCAGTTCTTC.

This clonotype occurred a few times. The CDR3, as DNA: TGTGCCATTCAAGGGGAATATGAGCCCCAGCATTTT. Translation gives CAIQGEYEPQHF. V and J are TRBV24-1 and TRBJ1-5, with D possibly TRBD1 on 5 matching bases. There are 12 residues in the CDR3. Trimming left V 11 bases short and J 8 bases short, with 15 bases between. Germline-derived CDR1 and CDR2 are KGHDR and SFDVKD.

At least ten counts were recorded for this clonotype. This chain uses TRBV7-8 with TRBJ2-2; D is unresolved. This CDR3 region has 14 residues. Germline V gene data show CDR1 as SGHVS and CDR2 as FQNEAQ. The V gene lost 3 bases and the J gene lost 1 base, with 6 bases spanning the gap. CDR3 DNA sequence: TGTGCCAGCAGCTTTAACAGGAACACCGGGGAGCTGTTTTTT. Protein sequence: CASSFNRNTGELFF.

The CDR3 here is CSVVRAGRINEQFF. CDR3 DNA sequence: TGCAGCGTTGTTAGGGCGGGACGGATCAATGAGCAGTTCTTC. The genes are TRBV29-1 and TRBJ2-1, with TRBD2 as a possible D gene (6 bases). V gave up 4 bases and J gave up 6 bases, with 16 bases separating them. Germline V gene lookup returns CDR1 SQVTM and CDR2 ANQGSEA. The CDR3 has 14 amino acids.

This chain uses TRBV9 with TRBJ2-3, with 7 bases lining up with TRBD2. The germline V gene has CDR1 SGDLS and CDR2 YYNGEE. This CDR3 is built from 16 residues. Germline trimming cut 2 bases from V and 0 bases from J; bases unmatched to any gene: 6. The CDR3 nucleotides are TGTGCCAGCAGCGTGGGGGGGGTTCCTAGCACAGATACGCAGTATTTT. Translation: CASSVGGVPSTDTQYF.

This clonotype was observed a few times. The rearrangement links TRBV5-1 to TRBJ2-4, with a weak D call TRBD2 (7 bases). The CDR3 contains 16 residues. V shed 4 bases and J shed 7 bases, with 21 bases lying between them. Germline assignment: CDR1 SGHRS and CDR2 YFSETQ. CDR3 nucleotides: TGCGCCAGCAGCGGAGGGGGGGCCTCCCTAAGTAACATTCAGTACTTC. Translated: CASSGGGASLSNIQYF.

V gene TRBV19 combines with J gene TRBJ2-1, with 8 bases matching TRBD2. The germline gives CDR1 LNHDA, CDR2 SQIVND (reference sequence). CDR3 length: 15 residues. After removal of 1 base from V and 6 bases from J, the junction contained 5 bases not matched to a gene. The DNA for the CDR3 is TGTGCCAGTAGTATAGCTTCCGGACTAGCCAATGAGCAGTTCTTC. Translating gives CASSIASGLANEQFF.

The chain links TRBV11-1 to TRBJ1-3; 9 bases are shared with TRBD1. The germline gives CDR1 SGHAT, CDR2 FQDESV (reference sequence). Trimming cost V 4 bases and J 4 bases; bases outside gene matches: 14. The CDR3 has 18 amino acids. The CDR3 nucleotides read TGTGCCAGCAGCTCGACTGTCCGGGACAGGGAACGGGGAAACACCATATATTTT. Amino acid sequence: CASSSTVRDRERGNTIYF.

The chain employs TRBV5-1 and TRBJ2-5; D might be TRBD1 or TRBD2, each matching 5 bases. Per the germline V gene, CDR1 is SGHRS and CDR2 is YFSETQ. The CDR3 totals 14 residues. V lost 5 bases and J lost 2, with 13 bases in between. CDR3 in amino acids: CASRGLTGQETQYF. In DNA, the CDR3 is TGCGCCAGCAGGGGGCTAACGGGGCAAGAGACCCAGTACTTC.

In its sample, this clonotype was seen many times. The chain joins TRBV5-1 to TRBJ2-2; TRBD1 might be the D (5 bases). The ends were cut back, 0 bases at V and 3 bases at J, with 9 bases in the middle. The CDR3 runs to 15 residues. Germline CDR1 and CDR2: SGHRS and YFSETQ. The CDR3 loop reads CASSLATGYTGELFF. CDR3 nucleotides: TGCGCCAGCAGCTTGGCAACAGGTTACACCGGGGAGCTGTTTTTT.

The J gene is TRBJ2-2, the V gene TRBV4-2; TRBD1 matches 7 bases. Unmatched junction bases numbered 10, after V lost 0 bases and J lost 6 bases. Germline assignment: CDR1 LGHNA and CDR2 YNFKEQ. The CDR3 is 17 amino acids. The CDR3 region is CASSQDPTGLVSGELFF. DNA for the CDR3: TGTGCCAGCAGCCAAGATCCGACAGGGCTGGTCTCCGGGGAGCTGTTTTTT.

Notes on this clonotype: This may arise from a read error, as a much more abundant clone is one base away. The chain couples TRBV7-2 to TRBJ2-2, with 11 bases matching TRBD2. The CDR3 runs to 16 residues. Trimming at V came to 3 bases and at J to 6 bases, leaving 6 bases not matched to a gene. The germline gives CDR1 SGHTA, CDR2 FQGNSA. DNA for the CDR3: TGTGCCAGCAGCTTGGGGACTAGCGGAGTCTCCGGGGAGCTGTTTTTT. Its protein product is CASSLGTSGVSGELFF.

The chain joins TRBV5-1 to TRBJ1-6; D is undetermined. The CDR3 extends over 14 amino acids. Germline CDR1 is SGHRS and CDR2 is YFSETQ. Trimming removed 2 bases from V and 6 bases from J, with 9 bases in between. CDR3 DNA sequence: TGCGCCAGCAGCTTCGAGCCCGCTAATTCACCCCTCCACTTT. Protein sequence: CASSFEPANSPLHF.

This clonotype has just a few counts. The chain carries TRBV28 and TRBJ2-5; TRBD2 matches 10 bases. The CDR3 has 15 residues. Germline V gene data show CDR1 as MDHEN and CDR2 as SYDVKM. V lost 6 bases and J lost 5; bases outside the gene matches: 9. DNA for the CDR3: TGTGCCAGCAGAACAACAGCGGGGGGGCCGGAGACCCAGTACTTC. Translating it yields CASRTTAGGPETQYF.

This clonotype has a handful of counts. As DNA, the CDR3 is TGTGCCAGCAGGGGGTTTCTGGAGGGCTACACCTTC. Translation gives CASRGFLEGYTF. The rearrangement uses TRBV6-6 and TRBJ1-2; D call uncertain. The V gene's germline CDR1 is MNHNY and CDR2 SVGAGI (reference sequence). The ends were cut back, 6 bases at V and 8 bases at J, with 13 bases in the middle. This CDR3 is 12 amino acids long.

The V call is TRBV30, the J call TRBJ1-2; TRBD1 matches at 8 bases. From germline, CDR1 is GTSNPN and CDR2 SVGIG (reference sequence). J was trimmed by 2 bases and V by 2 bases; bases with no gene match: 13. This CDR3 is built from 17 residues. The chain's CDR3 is CAWSRPGTGYFNYGYTF. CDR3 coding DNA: TGTGCCTGGAGTCGTCCCGGGACAGGATACTTCAACTATGGCTACACCTTC. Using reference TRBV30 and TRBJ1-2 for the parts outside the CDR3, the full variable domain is SQTIHQWPATLVQPVGSPLSLECTVEGTSNPNLYWYRQAAGRGLQLLFYSVGIGQISSEVPQNLSASRPQDRQFILSSKKLLLSDSGFYLCAWSRPGTGYFNYGYTFGSGTRLTVV.

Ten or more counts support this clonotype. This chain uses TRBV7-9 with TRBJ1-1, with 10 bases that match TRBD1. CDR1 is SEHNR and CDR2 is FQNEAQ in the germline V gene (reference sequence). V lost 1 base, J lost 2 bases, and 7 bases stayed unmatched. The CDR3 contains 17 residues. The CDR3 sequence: CASSLVGQGGINTEAFF. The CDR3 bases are TGTGCCAGCAGCTTAGTCGGACAGGGGGGAATAAACACTGAAGCTTTCTTT.

The CDR3 DNA reads as TGCAGTGCTTCTGAACCCTATGGCTACACCTTC. It yields the protein CSASEPYGYTF. This rearrangement joins TRBV20-1 to TRBJ1-2; no clear D gene. V was pared by 5 bases and J by 4 bases, with 8 bases between. The CDR3 has 11 amino acids. Germline V gives CDR1 DFQATT, CDR2 SNEGSKA (reference sequence).

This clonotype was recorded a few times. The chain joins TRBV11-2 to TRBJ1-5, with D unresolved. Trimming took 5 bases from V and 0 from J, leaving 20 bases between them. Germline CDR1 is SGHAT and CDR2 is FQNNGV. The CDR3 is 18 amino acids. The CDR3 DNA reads TGTGCCAGCAGCCCGCTACCCCGAGTGGTGTATAGCAATCAGCCCCAGCATTTT. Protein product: CASSPLPRVVYSNQPQHF.